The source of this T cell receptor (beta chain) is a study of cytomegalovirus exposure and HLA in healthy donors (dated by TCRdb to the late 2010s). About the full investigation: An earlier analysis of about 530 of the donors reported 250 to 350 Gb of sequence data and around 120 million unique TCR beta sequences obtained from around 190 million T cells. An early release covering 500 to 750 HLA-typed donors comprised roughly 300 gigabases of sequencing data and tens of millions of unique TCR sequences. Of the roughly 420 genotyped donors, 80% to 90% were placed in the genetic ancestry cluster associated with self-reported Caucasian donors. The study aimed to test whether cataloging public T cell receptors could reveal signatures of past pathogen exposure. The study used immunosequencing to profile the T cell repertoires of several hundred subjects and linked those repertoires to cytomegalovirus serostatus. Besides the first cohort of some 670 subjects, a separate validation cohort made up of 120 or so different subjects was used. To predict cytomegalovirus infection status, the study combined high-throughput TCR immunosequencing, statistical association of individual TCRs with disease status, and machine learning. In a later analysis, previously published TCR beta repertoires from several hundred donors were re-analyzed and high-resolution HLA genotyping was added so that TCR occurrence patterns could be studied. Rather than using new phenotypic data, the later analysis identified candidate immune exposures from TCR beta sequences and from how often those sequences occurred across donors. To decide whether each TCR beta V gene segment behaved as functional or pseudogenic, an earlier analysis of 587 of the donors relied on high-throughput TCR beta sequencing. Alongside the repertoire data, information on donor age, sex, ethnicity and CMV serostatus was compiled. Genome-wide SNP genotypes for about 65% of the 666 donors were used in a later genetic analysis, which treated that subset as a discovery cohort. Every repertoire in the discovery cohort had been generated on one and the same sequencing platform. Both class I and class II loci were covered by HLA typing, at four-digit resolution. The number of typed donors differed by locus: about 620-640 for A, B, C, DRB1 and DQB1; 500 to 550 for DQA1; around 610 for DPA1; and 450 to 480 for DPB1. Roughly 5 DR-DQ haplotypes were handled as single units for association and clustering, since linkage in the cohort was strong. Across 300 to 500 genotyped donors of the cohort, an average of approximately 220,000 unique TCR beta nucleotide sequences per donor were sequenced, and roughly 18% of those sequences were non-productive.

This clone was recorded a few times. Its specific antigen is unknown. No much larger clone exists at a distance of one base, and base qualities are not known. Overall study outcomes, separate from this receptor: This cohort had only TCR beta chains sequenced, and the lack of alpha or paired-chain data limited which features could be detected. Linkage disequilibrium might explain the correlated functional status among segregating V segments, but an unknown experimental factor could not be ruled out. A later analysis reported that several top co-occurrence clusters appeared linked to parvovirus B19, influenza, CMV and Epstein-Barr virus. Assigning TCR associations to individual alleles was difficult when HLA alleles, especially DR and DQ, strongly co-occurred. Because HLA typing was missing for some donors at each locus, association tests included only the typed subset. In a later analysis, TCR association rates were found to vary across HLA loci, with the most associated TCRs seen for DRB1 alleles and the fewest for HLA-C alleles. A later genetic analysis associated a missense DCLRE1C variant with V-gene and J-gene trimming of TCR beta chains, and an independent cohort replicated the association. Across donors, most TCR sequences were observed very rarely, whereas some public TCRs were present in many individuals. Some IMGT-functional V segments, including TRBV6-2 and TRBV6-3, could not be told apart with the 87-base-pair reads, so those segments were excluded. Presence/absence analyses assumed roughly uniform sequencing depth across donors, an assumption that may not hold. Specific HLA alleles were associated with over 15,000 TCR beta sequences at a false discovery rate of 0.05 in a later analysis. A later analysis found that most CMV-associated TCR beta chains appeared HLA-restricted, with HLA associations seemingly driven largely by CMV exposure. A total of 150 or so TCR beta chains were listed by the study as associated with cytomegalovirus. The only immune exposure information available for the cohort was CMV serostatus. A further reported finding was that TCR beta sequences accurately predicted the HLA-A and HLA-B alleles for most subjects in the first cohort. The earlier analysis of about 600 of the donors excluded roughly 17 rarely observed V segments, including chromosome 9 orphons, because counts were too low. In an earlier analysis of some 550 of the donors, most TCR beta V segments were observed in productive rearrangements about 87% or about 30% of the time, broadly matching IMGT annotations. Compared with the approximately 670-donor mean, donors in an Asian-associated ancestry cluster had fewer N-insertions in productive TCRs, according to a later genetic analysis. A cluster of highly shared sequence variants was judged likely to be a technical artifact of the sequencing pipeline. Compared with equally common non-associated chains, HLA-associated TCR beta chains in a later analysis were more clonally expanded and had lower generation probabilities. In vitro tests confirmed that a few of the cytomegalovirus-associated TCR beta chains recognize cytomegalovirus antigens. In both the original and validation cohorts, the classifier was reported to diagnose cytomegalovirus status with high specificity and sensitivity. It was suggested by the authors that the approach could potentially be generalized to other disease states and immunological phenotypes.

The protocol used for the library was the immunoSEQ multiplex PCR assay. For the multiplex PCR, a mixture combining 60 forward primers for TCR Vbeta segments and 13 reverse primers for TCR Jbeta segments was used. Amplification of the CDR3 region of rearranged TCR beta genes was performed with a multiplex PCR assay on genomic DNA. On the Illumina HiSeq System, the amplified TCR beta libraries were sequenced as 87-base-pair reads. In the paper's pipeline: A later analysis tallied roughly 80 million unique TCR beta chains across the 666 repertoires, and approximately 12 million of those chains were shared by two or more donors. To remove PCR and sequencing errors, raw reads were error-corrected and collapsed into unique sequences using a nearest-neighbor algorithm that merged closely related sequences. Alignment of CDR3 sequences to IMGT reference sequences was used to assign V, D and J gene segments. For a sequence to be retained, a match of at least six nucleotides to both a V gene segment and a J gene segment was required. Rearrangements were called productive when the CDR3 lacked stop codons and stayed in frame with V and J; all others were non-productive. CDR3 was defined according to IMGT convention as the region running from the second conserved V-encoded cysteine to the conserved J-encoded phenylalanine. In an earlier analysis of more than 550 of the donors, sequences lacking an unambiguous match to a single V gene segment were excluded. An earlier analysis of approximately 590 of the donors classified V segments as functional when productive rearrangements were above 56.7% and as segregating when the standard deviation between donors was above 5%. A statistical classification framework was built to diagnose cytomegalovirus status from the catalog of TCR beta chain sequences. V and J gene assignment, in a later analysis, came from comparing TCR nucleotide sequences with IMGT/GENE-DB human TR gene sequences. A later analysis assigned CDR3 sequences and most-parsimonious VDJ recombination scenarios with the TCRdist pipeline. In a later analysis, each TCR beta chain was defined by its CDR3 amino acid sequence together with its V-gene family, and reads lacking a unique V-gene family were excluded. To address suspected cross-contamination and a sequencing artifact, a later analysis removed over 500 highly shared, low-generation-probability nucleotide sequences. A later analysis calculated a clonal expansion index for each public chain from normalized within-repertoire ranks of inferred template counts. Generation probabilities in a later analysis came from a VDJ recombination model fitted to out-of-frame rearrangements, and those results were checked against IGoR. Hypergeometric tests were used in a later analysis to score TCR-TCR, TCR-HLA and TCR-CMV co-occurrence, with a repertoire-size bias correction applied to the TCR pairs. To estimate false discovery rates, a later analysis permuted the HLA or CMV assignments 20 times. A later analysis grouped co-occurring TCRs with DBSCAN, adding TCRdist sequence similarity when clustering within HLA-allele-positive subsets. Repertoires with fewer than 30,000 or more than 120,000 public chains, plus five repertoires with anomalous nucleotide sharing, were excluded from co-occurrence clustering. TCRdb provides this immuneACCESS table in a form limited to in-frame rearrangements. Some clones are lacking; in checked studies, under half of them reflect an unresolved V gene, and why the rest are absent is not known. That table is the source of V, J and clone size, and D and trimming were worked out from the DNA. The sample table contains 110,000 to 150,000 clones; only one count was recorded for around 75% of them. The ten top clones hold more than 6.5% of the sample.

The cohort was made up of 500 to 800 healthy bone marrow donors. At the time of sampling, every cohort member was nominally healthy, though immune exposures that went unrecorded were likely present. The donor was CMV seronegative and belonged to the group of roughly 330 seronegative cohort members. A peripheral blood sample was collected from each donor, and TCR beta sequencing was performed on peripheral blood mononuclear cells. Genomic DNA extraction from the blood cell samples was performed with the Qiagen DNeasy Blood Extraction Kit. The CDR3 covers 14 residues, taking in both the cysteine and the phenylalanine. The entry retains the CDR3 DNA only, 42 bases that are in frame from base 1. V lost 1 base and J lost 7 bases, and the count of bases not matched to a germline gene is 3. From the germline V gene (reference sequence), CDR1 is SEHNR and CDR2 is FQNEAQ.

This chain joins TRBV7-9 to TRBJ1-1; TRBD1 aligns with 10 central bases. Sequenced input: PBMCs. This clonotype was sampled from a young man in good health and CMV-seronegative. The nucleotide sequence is TGTGCCAGCAGCTTAGAGGGGACAGGGGTTGAAGCTTTCTTT. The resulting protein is CASSLEGTGVEAFF.